The clone carrying this TCR beta chain was seen only a few times. Its target is not known. Different DNA sequences within this sample yield the same CDR3. Treatment specified: oral pan-JAK inhibitor, 5-10 mg twice daily. Investigators isolated RNA and reverse transcribed it into cDNA to act as the sequencing template. The data were produced by immunoSEQ multiplex PCR, yet TCRdb's version contains in-frame clones alone and is incomplete. The top ten hold roughly 5% of the sample, which has some 200,000 clones, roughly 60% seen once. The record originates from a study of CD8+ T cells in alopecia areata. Study results and caveats: Resident alphabeta T cells of normal skin are also sequenced in scalp samples.

Germline CDR1 SGHRS, CDR2 YFSETQ. The V and J ends lost 0 bases and 4 bases respectively, with 11 bases between them. CDR3 size: 15 residues. The sample was CD4+ T cells sorted from blood, taken at week 24, from a patient treated with tofacitinib. The V call is TRBV5-1, the J call TRBJ1-5; tentative D call: TRBD1 (5 bases). This clonotype originated in a human donor with alopecia areata. In DNA form, the CDR3 reads TGCGCCAGCAGCTTGGGTACAGGTTCAAATCAGCCCCAGCATTTT. Its protein is CASSLGTGSNQPQHF.